The clone carrying this TCR beta chain has only a few counts. Its specificity is not known. The entry originates in a study of human T cells and chemical hapten exposure. Study conclusions and caveats: TCRs above 1 in 1000 frequency did not change with DPC sensitization.

Time point: healthy volunteer bleed at 2 weeks. It was from unfractionated whole blood that total RNA was extracted. CDR1 and CDR2 from the germline V gene are MNHEY and SVGAGI. The CDR3 totals 14 residues. Trimming took 5 bases from V and 11 from J, leaving 16 bases between them. Single cDNA molecules in the library carried unique molecular identifiers attached during preparation. In the study's own analysis: Sampled TCR counts reached a median of 95,638 per sample, with values ranging from 23,224 to 690,600. TCRdb reprocessed the RACE reads via MiXCR and lists one record per CDR3 protein. Clone size and V and J calls follow TCRdb, not the original study. Altogether roughly 120,000 distinct CDR3 sequences are present, more than 7.5% being singletons, with the ten largest covering around 1.9%.

The sample comprised whole blood. This clonotype originated in a male donor in good health. Some clones in this sample may be carry-over from other donors' samples. V is TRBV6-5 and J is TRBJ1-6; D perhaps matches TRBD1 (5 bases). The CDR3 reads CASSPGLDVPPLHF. CDR3 nucleotides: TGTGCCAGCAGTCCGGGGCTCGATGTGCCACCCCTCCACTTT.